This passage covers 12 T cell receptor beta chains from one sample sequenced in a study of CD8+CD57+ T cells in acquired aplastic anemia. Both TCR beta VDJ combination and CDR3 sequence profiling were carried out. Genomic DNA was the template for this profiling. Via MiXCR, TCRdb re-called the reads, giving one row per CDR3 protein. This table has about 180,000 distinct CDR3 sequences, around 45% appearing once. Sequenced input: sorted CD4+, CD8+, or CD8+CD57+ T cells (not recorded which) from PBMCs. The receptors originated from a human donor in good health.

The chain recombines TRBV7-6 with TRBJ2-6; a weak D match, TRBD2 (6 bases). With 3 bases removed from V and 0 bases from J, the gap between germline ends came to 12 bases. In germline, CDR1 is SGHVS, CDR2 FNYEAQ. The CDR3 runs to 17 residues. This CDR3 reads CASSLGEEGSGANVLTF. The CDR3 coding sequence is TGTGCCAGCAGCTTGGGGGAGGAGGGCTCTGGGGCCAACGTCCTGACTTTC.

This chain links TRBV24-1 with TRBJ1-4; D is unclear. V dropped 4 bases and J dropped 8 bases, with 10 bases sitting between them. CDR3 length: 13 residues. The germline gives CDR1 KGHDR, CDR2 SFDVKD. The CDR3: CATSDPGREKLFF. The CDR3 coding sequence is TGTGCCACCAGTGACCCCGGACGGGAAAAACTGTTTTTT.

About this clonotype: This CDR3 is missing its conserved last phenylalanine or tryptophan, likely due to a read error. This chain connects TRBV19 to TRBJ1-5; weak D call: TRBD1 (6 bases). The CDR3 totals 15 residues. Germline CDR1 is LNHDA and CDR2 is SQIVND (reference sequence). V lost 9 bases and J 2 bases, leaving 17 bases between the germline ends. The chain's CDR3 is CASSLARGGNQPQHS. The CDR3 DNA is TGTGCCAGCAGCTTAGCCAGGGGTGGCAATCAGCCCCAGCATTCT.

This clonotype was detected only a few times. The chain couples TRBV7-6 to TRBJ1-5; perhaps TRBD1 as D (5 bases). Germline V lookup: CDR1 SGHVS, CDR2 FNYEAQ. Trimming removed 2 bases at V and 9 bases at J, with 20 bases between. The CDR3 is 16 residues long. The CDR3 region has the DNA TGTGCCAGCAGCTTATCGGATTCGACAGCCTCAGGGCCCCAGCATTTT. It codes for CASSLSDSTASGPQHF.

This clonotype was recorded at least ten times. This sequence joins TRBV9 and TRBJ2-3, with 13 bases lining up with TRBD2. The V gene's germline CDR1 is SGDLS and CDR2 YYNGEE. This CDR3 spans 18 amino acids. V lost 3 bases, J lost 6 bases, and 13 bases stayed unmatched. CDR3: CASSETIRTSGRTDTQYF. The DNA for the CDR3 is TGTGCCAGCAGCGAAACGATAAGGACTAGCGGGAGAACGGATACGCAGTATTTT.

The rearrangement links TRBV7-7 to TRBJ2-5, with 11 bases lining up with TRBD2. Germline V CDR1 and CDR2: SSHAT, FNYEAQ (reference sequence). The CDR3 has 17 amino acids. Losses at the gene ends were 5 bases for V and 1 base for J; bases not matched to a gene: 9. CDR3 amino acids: CASSPGRTSGFQETQYF. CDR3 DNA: TGTGCCAGCAGCCCCGGGAGGACTAGCGGGTTCCAAGAGACCCAGTACTTC. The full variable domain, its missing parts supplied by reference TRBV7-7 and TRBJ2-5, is GAGVSQSPRYKVTKRGQDVTLRCDPISSHATLYWYQQALGQGPEFLTYFNYEAQPDKSGLPSDRFSAERPEGSISTLTIQRTEQRDSAMYRCASSPGRTSGFQETQYFGPGTRLLVL.

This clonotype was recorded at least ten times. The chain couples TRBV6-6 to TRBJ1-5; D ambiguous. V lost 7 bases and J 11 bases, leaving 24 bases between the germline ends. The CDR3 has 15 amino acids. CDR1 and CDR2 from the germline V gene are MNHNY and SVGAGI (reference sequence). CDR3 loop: CASTTDGGQSLAQHF. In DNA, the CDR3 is TGTGCCAGCACCACGGACGGAGGCCAAAGTCTGGCCCAGCATTTT.

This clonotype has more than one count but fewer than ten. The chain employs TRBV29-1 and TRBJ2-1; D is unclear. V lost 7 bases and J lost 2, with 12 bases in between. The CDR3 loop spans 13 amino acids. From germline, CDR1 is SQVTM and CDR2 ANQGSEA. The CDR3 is CSDAKGTYNEQFF. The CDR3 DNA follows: TGCAGCGACGCCAAGGGCACCTACAATGAGCAGTTCTTC.

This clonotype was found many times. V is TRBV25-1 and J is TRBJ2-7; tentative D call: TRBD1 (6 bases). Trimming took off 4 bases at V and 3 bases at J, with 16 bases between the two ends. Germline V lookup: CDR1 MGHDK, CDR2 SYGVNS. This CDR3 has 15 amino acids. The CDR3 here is CASSGHRDTHYEQYF. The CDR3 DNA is TGTGCCAGCAGTGGACACAGGGACACTCACTACGAGCAGTACTTC.

The CDR3 here is CASSQDRGTGGRYTEAFF. CDR3 DNA: TGTGCCAGCAGCCAAGATAGGGGGACAGGGGGTCGGTACACTGAAGCTTTCTTT. V gene TRBV4-2 combines with J gene TRBJ1-1; 11 nucleotides align to TRBD1. Germline assignment: CDR1 LGHNA and CDR2 YNFKEQ. J was trimmed by 3 bases and V by 0 bases; bases with no gene match: 9. The CDR3 has 18 residues.

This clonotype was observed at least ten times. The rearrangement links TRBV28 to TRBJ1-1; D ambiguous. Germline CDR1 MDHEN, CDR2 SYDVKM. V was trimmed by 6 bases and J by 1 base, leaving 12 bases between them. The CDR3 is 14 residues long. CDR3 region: CASSRQRQNTEAFF. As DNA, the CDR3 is TGTGCCAGCAGCCGTCAGAGGCAGAACACTGAAGCTTTCTTT.

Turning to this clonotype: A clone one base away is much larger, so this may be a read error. The CDR3 is CASGWAGTGGCEQYF. CDR3 nucleotides: TGTGCCAGCGGATGGGCCGGGACAGGGGGATGCGAGCAGTACTTC. The chain joins TRBV6-1 to TRBJ2-7; TRBD1 matches at 11 bases. The CDR3 runs 15 residues. Per germline, CDR1 MNHNS and CDR2 SASEGT. The ends lost 8 bases at V and 6 bases at J; junction bases unmatched: 12.